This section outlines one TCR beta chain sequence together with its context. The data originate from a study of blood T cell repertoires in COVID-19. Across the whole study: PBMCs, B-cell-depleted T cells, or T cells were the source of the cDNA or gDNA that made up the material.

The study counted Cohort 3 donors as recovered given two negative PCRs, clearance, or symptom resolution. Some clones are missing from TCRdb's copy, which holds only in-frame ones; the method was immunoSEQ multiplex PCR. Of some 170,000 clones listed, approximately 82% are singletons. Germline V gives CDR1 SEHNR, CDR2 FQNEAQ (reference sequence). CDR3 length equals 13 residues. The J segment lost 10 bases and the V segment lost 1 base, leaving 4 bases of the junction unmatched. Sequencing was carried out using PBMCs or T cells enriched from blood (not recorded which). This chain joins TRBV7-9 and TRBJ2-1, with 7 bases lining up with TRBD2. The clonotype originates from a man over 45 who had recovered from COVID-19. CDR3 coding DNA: TGTGCCAGCAGCTTAGGGGGAGGGAACGAGCAGTTCTTC. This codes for CASSLGGGNEQFF.